This entry is about one T cell receptor beta chain. The entry originates in a study of blood T cell repertoires in COVID-19. This CDR3 region has 13 residues. V lost 0 bases and J 8 bases, leaving 10 bases between the germline ends. Germline-derived CDR1 and CDR2 are LGHDT and YNNKEL (reference sequence). Sequencing used immunoSEQ multiplex PCR; TCRdb keeps in-frame clones, though not all of them. This sample carries about 210,000 clones, around four fifths of them seen once, and the ten largest clones take roughly 2.9%. Source material: peripheral blood. The V gene is TRBV3-1 (or the pseudogene TRBV3-2), the J gene TRBJ1-2; D not resolved. The TCR comes from a man aged 50-59 years with active or convalescent COVID-19. The CDR3 DNA sequence: TGTGCCAGCAGCCAAGAAAAGTACAGAGGCTACACCTTC. Its protein product is CASSQEKYRGYTF.